This T cell receptor (beta chain) was sequenced during a study of blood T cell repertoires in COVID-19 (dated by TCRdb to 2020 to 2021). With regard to the full study: The collaborator samples originated in the United States, Italy and Spain and spanned the acute and convalescent phases of COVID-19. Sample metadata almost always included a de-identified subject ID, COVID-19 status, age in years and sex. The dataset comprised deeply sampled blood TCRbeta repertoires from subjects exposed to, actively infected with, or recovered from COVID-19. Samples were obtained from the ongoing ImmuneRACE study (first 160 participants) and from over a thousand subjects provided by 6 global collaborators. HLA class I and class II types, where available, came from metadata supplied by the sample provider rather than from assay-based typing. The prospective study material was composed of cDNA or gDNA derived from T cells, B-cell-depleted T cells, or PBMCs. The repertoires were made available in a free public database intended to serve as a resource for research on the immune response to SARS-CoV-2.

Summary of the overall study and its limitations: The amount of clinical and demographic metadata varied by source and participant and was provided uncurated.

The collaborating institutions used their own protocols to collect whole blood in K2EDTA tubes. For TCRbeta analysis, collaborator samples were shipped as frozen whole blood, as isolated PBMCs, or as DNA extracted from either sample type. The CDR3 numbers 14 residues from cysteine through phenylalanine. The entry retains the CDR3 DNA only, 42 bases that are in frame from base 1. Deletion took 3 bases off V and 8 bases off J, with a span of 16 bases between the germline ends. The germline V gene encodes CDR1 MNHEY and CDR2 SMNVEV (reference sequence). The immunoSEQ Assay, a bias-controlled multiplex PCR, was used to amplify TCRbeta CDR3 regions from genomic DNA. In the original analysis: The number of nucleated cells in each sample was estimated from the amplification of reference gene primers within the assay. To quantify the absolute abundance of each unique TCRbeta CDR3 rearrangement, sequence reads were collapsed and filtered. For each sample, productive Simpson clonality was calculated by taking the square root of Simpson's diversity index across productive rearrangements. TCRdb holds this immuneACCESS table with in-frame rearrangements only. Some clones are missing; in checked studies, unresolved V genes explain under half, and the rest has no known cause. The V and J calls and clone size were taken over from that table, and D and trimming were inferred from the DNA. In all, the sample holds more than 55,000 clones, and over 75% of those were seen once. 16% of the sample lies in the top ten.

A remark on this clone: The specificity of this receptor is unknown. No much larger clonotype is one base removed from it; base qualities were not supplied.

The receptor was derived from an elderly man with acute or convalescent COVID-19. Material: peripheral blood. Recombination linked TRBV27 to TRBJ1-2, with a tentative D gene TRBD1 over 5 matching bases. This receptor carries the CDR3 CASSLAGATSGYTF. The sequenced DNA is TGTGCCAGCAGTTTGGCTGGGGCTACCTCCGGCTACACCTTC.